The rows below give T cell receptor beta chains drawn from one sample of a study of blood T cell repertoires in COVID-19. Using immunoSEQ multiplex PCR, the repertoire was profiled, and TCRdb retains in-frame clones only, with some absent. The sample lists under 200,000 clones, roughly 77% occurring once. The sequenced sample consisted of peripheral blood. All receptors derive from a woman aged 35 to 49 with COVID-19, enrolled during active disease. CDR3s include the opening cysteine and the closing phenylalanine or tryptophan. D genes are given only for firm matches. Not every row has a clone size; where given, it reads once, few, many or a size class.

cdr3_aa: CASTQSGGAVEQYF; cdr3_nt: TGTGCCAGCACCCAAAGCGGGGGGGCCGTCGAGCAGTACTTC; clone_size: NA; j_call: TRBJ2-7; v_call: TRBV3-1/TRBV3-2; d_call: TRBD2
cdr3_aa: CASSLWDRGEKLFF; cdr3_nt: TGTGCCAGCAGCTTGTGGGACAGGGGCGAAAAACTGTTTTTT; clone_size: NA; j_call: TRBJ1-4; v_call: TRBV7-2; d_call: TRBD1
cdr3_aa: CASSEGTAPGANVLTF; cdr3_nt: TGTGCCAGCAGTGAAGGGACAGCCCCTGGGGCCAACGTCCTGACTTTC; clone_size: NA; j_call: TRBJ2-6; v_call: TRBV2; d_call: NA
cdr3_aa: CAWSRAGFSYEQYF; cdr3_nt: TGTGCCTGGAGTCGGGCGGGATTCTCCTACGAGCAGTACTTC; clone_size: NA; j_call: TRBJ2-7; v_call: TRBV30; d_call: NA
cdr3_aa: CASSLVGGSPGTGELFF; cdr3_nt: TGTGCCAGCAGCTTAGTCGGCGGGAGCCCCGGCACCGGGGAGCTGTTTTTT; clone_size: NA; j_call: TRBJ2-2; v_call: TRBV7-9; d_call: TRBD2
cdr3_aa: CASPSGRGTDTQYF; cdr3_nt: TGTGCCAGCCCTAGCGGGAGGGGAACAGATACGCAGTATTTT; clone_size: NA; j_call: TRBJ2-3; v_call: TRBV18; d_call: TRBD2
cdr3_aa: CSVEFWRGGEQYF; cdr3_nt: TGCAGCGTTGAATTTTGGCGGGGTGGCGAGCAGTACTTC; clone_size: NA; j_call: TRBJ2-7; v_call: TRBV29-1; d_call: NA
cdr3_aa: CASSLATGFDEQYF; cdr3_nt: TGTGCCAGCAGCTTAGCGACAGGGTTCGACGAGCAGTACTTC; clone_size: NA; j_call: TRBJ2-7; v_call: TRBV7-2; d_call: TRBD1
cdr3_aa: CASSPAGQGSYEQYF; cdr3_nt: TGTGCCAGCAGTCCTGCGGGACAGGGTTCCTACGAGCAGTACTTC; clone_size: NA; j_call: TRBJ2-7; v_call: TRBV28; d_call: TRBD1
cdr3_aa: CASSIGGRQPQHF; cdr3_nt: TGTGCCAGTAGTATTGGCGGGCGTCAGCCCCAGCATTTT; clone_size: few; j_call: TRBJ1-5; v_call: TRBV19; d_call: NA
cdr3_aa: CASSNLAGGPSNEQFF; cdr3_nt: TGTGCCAGCAGCAATCTAGCGGGAGGACCTTCCAATGAGCAGTTCTTC; clone_size: NA; j_call: TRBJ2-1; v_call: TRBV3-1/TRBV3-2; d_call: TRBD2
cdr3_aa: CASSYSTSGILYEQYF; cdr3_nt: TGTGCCAGCAGTTACTCGACTAGCGGGATTTTATACGAGCAGTACTTC; clone_size: NA; j_call: TRBJ2-7; v_call: TRBV6-5; d_call: TRBD2
cdr3_aa: CAIIMFTRTDTQYF; cdr3_nt: TGTGCCATCATTATGTTCACACGCACAGATACGCAGTATTTT; clone_size: few; j_call: TRBJ2-3; v_call: TRBV10-3; d_call: NA
cdr3_aa: CASSLTSLGQGNEKLFF; cdr3_nt: TGCGCCAGCAGCTTGACCAGCCTCGGACAGGGGAATGAAAAACTGTTTTTT; clone_size: NA; j_call: TRBJ1-4; v_call: TRBV5-1; d_call: TRBD1
cdr3_aa: CASSQDPRGRNQPQHF; cdr3_nt: TGTGCCAGCAGCCAAGATCCCAGGGGCAGGAATCAGCCCCAGCATTTT; clone_size: NA; j_call: TRBJ1-5; v_call: TRBV4-2; d_call: NA
cdr3_aa: CASSLTGVETGELFF; cdr3_nt: TGTGCCAGCAGTCTCACAGGGGTCGAGACCGGGGAGCTGTTTTTT; clone_size: NA; j_call: TRBJ2-2; v_call: TRBV2; d_call: TRBD1
cdr3_aa: CASRGTGNYEQYF; cdr3_nt: TGCGCCAGCAGGGGGACAGGGAACTACGAGCAGTACTTC; clone_size: NA; j_call: TRBJ2-7; v_call: TRBV4-1; d_call: TRBD1
cdr3_aa: CASSDPGQGIPLSNQPQHF; cdr3_nt: TGTGCCAGCAGTGACCCGGGACAGGGGATCCCCCTTAGCAATCAGCCCCAGCATTTT; clone_size: NA; j_call: TRBJ1-5; v_call: TRBV2; d_call: TRBD1
cdr3_aa: CASSQGSATRASNEKLFF; cdr3_nt: TGTGCCAGCAGCCAAGGTTCGGCGACTCGCGCATCTAATGAAAAACTGTTTTTT; clone_size: few; j_call: TRBJ1-4; v_call: TRBV3-1/TRBV3-2; d_call: NA
cdr3_aa: CASRTSGSPGELFF; cdr3_nt: TGCGCCAGCAGGACTAGCGGGAGTCCCGGGGAGCTGTTTTTT; clone_size: few; j_call: TRBJ2-2; v_call: TRBV5-1; d_call: TRBD2
cdr3_aa: CASSLGLDNEQFF; cdr3_nt: TGTGCCAGCTCACTGGGACTAGACAATGAGCAGTTCTTC; clone_size: NA; j_call: TRBJ2-1; v_call: TRBV18; d_call: TRBD2
cdr3_aa: CAISDVQGRPVHF; cdr3_nt: TGTGCCATCAGTGACGTACAGGGGAGACCCGTGCATTTT; clone_size: NA; j_call: TRBJ1-5; v_call: TRBV10-3; d_call: TRBD1
cdr3_aa: CASSSEREGYNEQFF; cdr3_nt: TGTGCCAGCAGCTCAGAGCGGGAGGGCTACAATGAGCAGTTCTTC; clone_size: NA; j_call: TRBJ2-1; v_call: TRBV5-6; d_call: TRBD2
cdr3_aa: CASSQVGGKYTEAFF; cdr3_nt: TGTGCCAGCAGCCAAGTGGGGGGGAAATACACTGAAGCTTTCTTT; clone_size: NA; j_call: TRBJ1-1; v_call: TRBV3-1/TRBV3-2; d_call: NA